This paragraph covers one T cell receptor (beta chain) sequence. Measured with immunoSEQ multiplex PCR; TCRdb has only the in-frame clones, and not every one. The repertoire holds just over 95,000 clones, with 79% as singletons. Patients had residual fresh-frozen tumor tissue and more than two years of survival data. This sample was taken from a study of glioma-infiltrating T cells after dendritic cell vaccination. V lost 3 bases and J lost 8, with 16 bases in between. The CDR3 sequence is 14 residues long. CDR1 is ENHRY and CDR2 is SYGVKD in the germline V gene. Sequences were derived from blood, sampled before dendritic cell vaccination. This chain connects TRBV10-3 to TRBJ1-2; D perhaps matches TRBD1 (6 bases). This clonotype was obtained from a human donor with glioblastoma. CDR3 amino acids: CAISDYRESGGYTF. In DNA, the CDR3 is TGTGCCATCAGTGACTACAGGGAATCCGGCGGCTACACCTTC.